These 7 T cell receptor beta chains share one sample of origin, sequenced in a study of a mutant IDH1 vaccine in newly diagnosed glioma. Time point described: week 35, safety follow-up. Mutant IDH1 20-mer peptide, at 300 ug, made up each vaccine dose, with topical imiquimod. The antigens these receptors bind are not known. The method was immunoSEQ multiplex PCR; TCRdb's version includes in-frame clones alone and lacks a portion of them. The sample holds 34,000 or so clones; approximately 80% are singletons and the top ten take about 11%. The specimen comprised PBMCs, sampled from a glioma patient whose treatment included an IDH1 peptide vaccine. These receptors were taken from a woman aged 40-49 years with glioma.

The chain is built from TRBV5-1 and TRBJ1-1; weak D call: TRBD1 (5 bases). V lost 4 bases, J lost 0 bases, and 7 bases lay in between. The CDR3 runs 13 residues. CDR1 is SGHRS and CDR2 is YFSETQ in the germline V gene. The CDR3 region has the DNA TGCGCCAGCAGCAAGACAGTGAACACTGAAGCTTTCTTT. Its protein product is CASSKTVNTEAFF.

The chain employs TRBV5-4 and TRBJ2-3; 7 nucleotides match TRBD2. Germline CDR1 and CDR2: SGHNT and YYREEE (reference sequence). This CDR3 region has 14 residues. Trimming cost V 4 bases and J 2 bases; bases outside gene matches: 4. This CDR3 reads CASSPGGYTDTQYF. The CDR3 DNA is TGTGCCAGCAGCCCCGGGGGGTACACAGATACGCAGTATTTT.

The genes are TRBV27 and TRBJ1-2; D possibly corresponds to TRBD1 (5 bases). Trimming left V 5 bases short and J 4 bases short, with 23 bases between. The germline V gene has CDR1 MNHEY and CDR2 SMNVEV (reference sequence). The CDR3 has 17 residues. DNA of the CDR3: TGTGCCAGCAGTCCCGGAATTCGGGACCCCTCTACCTATGGCTACACCTTC. Its protein is CASSPGIRDPSTYGYTF.

The chain joins TRBV10-3 to TRBJ2-2; D is possibly TRBD2 (7 bases). CDR3 length: 12 amino acids. Germline values: CDR1 ENHRY, CDR2 SYGVKD. V gave up 8 bases and J gave up 7 bases, with 11 bases separating them. CDR3 in amino acids: CAIGGADGELFF. DNA for the CDR3: TGTGCCATCGGGGGGGCGGACGGGGAGCTGTTTTTT.

The chain is built from TRBV7-2 and TRBJ2-7; either TRBD1 or TRBD2 may fit D (6 bases each). The V end lost 7 bases, the J end lost 1 base, and 17 bases lay between the germline ends. The CDR3 contains 15 residues. Germline CDR1 SGHTA, CDR2 FQGNSA. The CDR3 loop reads CASTPGGFLSYEQYF. As DNA, the CDR3 is TGTGCCAGCACCCCCGGGGGCTTCCTATCCTACGAGCAGTACTTC.

J is TRBJ2-7 and V is TRBV2, with D unresolved. Germline values: CDR1 SNHLY, CDR2 FYNNEI. The CDR3 extends over 12 amino acids. V was trimmed by 6 bases and J by 0 bases, leaving 6 bases between them. In DNA form, the CDR3 reads TGTGCCAGCAGGGGCCTCTCCTACGAGCAGTACTTC. This encodes CASRGLSYEQYF.

This chain uses TRBV10-2 with TRBJ2-4; possibly TRBD1 or TRBD2 for D (5 bases each). This CDR3 region has 16 residues. Germline CDR1 reads WSHSY; CDR2 reads SAAADI. With 7 bases removed from V and 0 bases from J, the gap between germline ends came to 16 bases. The CDR3 region is CASTPGTELAKNIQYF. In nucleotides, the CDR3 is TGCGCCAGCACCCCCGGGACGGAGCTAGCCAAAAACATTCAGTACTTC.